This T cell receptor beta chain was sequenced during a study of control samples from healthy donors and cancer patients. TCRdb's table, derived via immunoSEQ multiplex PCR, lists solely in-frame clones and lacks some. The sample has around 130,000 clones, roughly 90% seen once. This CDR3 is 15 amino acids long. J gave up 3 bases and V 6 bases, and 5 bases lay outside the gene matches. Germline V gene sequence: CDR1 MNHEY, CDR2 SVGEGT. The source is a man between 18 and 29 years old in good health. The sample comprised blood. The chain couples TRBV6-2 or TRBV6-3 to TRBJ2-3; 11 nucleotides agree with TRBD2. The CDR3 nucleotides read TGTGCCAGCAGCTCACTAGCGGGGGTGACAGATACGCAGTATTTT. Translating gives CASSSLAGVTDTQYF.